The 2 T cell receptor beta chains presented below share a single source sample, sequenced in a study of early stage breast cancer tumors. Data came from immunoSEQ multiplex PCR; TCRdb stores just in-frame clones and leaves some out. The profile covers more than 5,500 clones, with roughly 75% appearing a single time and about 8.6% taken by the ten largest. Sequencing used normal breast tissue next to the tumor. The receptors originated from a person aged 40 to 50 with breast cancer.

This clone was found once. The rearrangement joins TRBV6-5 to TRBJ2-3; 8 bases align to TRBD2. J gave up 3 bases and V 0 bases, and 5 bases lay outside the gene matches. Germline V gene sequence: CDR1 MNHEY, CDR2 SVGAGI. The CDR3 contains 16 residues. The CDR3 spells CASSYSSGLVTDTQYF. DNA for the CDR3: TGTGCCAGCAGTTACTCTTCGGGACTAGTTACAGATACGCAGTATTTT.

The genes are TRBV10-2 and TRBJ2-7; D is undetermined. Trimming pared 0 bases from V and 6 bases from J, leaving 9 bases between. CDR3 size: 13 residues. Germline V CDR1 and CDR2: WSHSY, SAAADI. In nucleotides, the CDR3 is TGCGCCAGCAGTGAGTCATCCAACCGCGAGCAGTACTTC. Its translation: CASSESSNREQYF.